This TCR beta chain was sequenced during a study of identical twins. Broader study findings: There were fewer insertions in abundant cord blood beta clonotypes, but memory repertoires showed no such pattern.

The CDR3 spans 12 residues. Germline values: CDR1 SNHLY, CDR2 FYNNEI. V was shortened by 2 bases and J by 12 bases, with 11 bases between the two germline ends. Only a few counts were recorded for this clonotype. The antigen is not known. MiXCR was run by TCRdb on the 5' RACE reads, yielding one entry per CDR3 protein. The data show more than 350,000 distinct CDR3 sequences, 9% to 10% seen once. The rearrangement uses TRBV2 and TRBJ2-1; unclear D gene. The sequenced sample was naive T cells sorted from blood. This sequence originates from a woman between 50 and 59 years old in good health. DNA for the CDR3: TGTGCCAGCAGTGAACTGGTCCATGGGCAGTTCTTC. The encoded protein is CASSELVHGQFF.